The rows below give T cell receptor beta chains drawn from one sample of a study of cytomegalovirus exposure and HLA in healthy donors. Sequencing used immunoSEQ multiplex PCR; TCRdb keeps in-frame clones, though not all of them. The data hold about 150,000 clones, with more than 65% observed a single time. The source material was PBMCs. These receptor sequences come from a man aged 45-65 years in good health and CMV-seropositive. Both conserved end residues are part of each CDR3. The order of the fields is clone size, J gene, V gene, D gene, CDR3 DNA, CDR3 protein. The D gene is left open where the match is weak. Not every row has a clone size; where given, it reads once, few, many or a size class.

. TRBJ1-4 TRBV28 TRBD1 TGTGCCAGCAGTTCTCCGGGACAGGGTGATGAAAAACTGTTTTTT CASSSPGQGDEKLFF
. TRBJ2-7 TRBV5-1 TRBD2 TGCGCCAGCAGCTTCCCTAGCGGGGGGGCGCGTGAGCAGTACTTC CASSFPSGGAREQYF
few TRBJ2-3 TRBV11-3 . TGTGCCAGCAGCTTGGCCCTGACTCCAGATACGCAGTATTTT CASSLALTPDTQYF
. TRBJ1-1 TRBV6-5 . TGTGCCAGCAGTTACTCGGGTATGGGTCGGGACATGGCTTTCTTT CASSYSGMGRDMAFF
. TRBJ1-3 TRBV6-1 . TGTGCCAGCAGTGAAGCAACGGCAGGCTCTGGAAACACCATATATTTT CASSEATAGSGNTIYF
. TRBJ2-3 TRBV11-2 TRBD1 TGTGCCAGCAGCCGATGGATGGCAGGGGGCGCAGATACGCAGTATTTT CASSRWMAGGADTQYF
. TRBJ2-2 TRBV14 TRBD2 TGTGCCAGCAGGCGGACTAGCTTCACCGGGGAGCTGTTTTTT CASRRTSFTGELFF
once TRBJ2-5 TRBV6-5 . TGTGCCAGCAGTTACCAGTTCCAAGAGACCCAGTACTTC CASSYQFQETQYF
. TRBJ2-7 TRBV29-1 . TGCAGCGCCAACGCCGAAGGGACATTTACCTACGAGCAGTACTTC CSANAEGTFTYEQYF
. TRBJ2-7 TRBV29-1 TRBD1 TGCAGCGTTCAAGGGACAGTTTCCTACGAGCAGTACTTC CSVQGTVSYEQYF
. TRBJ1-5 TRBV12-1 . TGTGCCAGCAGCTTTGCCACAGGGGGGAATCAGCCCCAGCATTTT CASSFATGGNQPQHF
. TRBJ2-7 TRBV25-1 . TGTGCCAGCAGTGAATTGGGGACAGAGCAGTACTTC CASSELGTEQYF
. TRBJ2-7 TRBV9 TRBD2 TGTGCCAGCAGCGTAGCTGGGCGGGGGGGCCTCGGCGAGCAGTACTTC CASSVAGRGGLGEQYF
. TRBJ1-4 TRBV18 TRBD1 TGTGCCAGCTCGTATGGGACAGTGAATGAAAAACTGTTTTTT CASSYGTVNEKLFF
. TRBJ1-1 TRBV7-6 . TGTGCCAGCAGCTTAGCGGGAGGCCGGGGGAACACTGAAGCTTTCTTT CASSLAGGRGNTEAFF
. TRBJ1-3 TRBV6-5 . TGTGCCACCCAGGGCAGCAAAAACACCATATATTTT CATQGSKNTIYF
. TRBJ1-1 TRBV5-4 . TGTGCCAGCAGCTTGAGCTCAGGGAACACTGAAGCTTTCTTT CASSLSSGNTEAFF
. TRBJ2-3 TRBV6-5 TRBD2 TGTGCCAGCATGGGGGGACTACCTAGAGATACGCAGTATTTT CASMGGLPRDTQYF
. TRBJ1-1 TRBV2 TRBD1 TGTGCCAGGCAGACAGGGCTGCACACTGAAGCTTTCTTT CARQTGLHTEAFF
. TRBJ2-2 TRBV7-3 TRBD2 TGTGCCAGCAGCCTAGCGGGGGGTCGGGGGGGCTCCACCGGGGAGCTGTTTTTT CASSLAGGRGGSTGELFF
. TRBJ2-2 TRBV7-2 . TGTGCCAGCAGCTTAACCAGGGTGGGCACCGGGGAGCTGTTTTTT CASSLTRVGTGELFF
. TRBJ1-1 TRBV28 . TGTGCCAGCAGTTTTTTTTCGGGAGGCACTGAAGCTTTCTTT CASSFFSGGTEAFF
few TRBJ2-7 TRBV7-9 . TGTGCCAGCAGCTTGGACAGCTATCCCTACGAGCAGTACTTC CASSLDSYPYEQYF
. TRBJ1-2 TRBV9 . TGTGCCAGCAGCCCTCGCGGGGGGTTAAAAGGCTACACCTTC CASSPRGGLKGYTF
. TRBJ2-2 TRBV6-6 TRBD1 TGTGCCAGCAGTTTTTCAGGGGGCGTCACCGGGGAGCTGTTTTTT CASSFSGGVTGELFF
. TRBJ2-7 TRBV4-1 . TGCGCCAGCAGCCAAGATCTTAGACAGGCCTACGAGCAGTACTTC CASSQDLRQAYEQYF
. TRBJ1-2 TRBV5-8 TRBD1 TGTGCCAGCAGCTACCGACAGGGCGCTAACTATGGCTACACCTTC CASSYRQGANYGYTF
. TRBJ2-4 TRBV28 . TGTGCCAGCAGTTTAGGTATTCGGTTAGCCAAAAACATTCAGTACTTC CASSLGIRLAKNIQYF
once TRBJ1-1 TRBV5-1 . TGCGCCAGCAGCACCCAGGCCTCGAACACTGAAGCTTTCTTT CASSTQASNTEAFF
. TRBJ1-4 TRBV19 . TGTGCCAGTAGGTTCCAGTTCCGGCAGGGAAGCGAAAAACTGTTTTTT CASRFQFRQGSEKLFF
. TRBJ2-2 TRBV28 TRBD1 TGTGCCAGCAGCCCGAGGACAGGGGACACCGGGGAGCTGTTTTTT CASSPRTGDTGELFF
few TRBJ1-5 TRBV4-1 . TGCGCCAGCAGCCAAGATGGGGGACATCGGTCGCCCCAGCATTTT CASSQDGGHRSPQHF
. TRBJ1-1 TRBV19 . TGTGCCAGTAGTAGTTTTCCGAGGACAGTGACTGAAGCTTTCTTT CASSSFPRTVTEAFF
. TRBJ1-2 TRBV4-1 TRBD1 TGCGCCAGCAGCCCGACAGGGAGCTATGGCTACACCTTC CASSPTGSYGYTF
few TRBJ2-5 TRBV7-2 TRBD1 TGTGCCAGCAGCCCCCGGACAGGGCGTGGAGAGACCCAGTACTTC CASSPRTGRGETQYF
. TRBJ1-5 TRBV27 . TGTGCCAGCAGTGCCGGCAGGGTAGTCAATCAGCCCCAGCATTTT CASSAGRVVNQPQHF
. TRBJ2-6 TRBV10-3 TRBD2 TGTGCCATCAGTACCTTAGCGGGGGCCCTCTCTGGGGCCAACGTCCTGACTTTC CAISTLAGALSGANVLTF
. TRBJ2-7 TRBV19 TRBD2 TGTGCCAGTAGGCCTACCGGGACTAGCGGGTCCAAAGCGTACTTC CASRPTGTSGSKAYF
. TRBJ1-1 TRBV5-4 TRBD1 TGTGCCAGCAGTCTACAGGGGGCGAGGGGAGCTTTCTTT CASSLQGARGAFF
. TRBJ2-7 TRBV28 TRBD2 TGTGCCAGCAGTTTAGCGGGAGGACTCTACGAGCAGTACTTC CASSLAGGLYEQYF
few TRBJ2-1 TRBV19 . TGTGCCACCCGGACAGCCTACAATGAGCAGTTCTTC CATRTAYNEQFF
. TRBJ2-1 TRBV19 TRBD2 TGTGCCAGTAGTGCCGCAGGGACTAGCGCCCATGAGCAGTTCTTC CASSAAGTSAHEQFF
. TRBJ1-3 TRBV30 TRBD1 TGTGCCTGTGCTCGGGACAGCTCTGGAAACACCATATATTTT CACARDSSGNTIYF
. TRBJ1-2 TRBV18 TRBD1 TGTGCCAGCTCACCTCGGGACAGGGCTACCGGCGGCTACACCTTC CASSPRDRATGGYTF
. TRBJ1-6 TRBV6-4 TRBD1 TGTGCCAGCAGTCCGTCAGGGGGCAATTCACCCCTCCACTTT CASSPSGGNSPLHF
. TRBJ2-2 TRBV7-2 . TGTGCCAGCAGCCGCCTTAAGGGGAACGGGGAGCTGTTTTTT CASSRLKGNGELFF
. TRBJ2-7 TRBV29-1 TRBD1 TGCAGCGTCCCCGGGACAGGGACTGCCGAGCAGTACTTC CSVPGTGTAEQYF
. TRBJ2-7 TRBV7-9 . TGTGCCAGCAGCTTAGGACAGTACGAGCAGTACTTC CASSLGQYEQYF
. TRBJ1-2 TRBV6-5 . TGTGCCAGCACCGACGGGTATGGCTACACCTTC CASTDGYGYTF
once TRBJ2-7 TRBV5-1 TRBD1 TGCGCCAGCACGTTACCGGGACAGCCCTACGAGCAGTACTTC CASTLPGQPYEQYF